This T cell receptor (beta chain) stems from a study of cytomegalovirus exposure and HLA in healthy donors. PCR primers comprised 60 Vbeta and 13 Jbeta primers. Repertoires were generated with immunoSEQ multiplex PCR, while TCRdb's copy carries only in-frame clones and drops some. The sample shows over 100,000 clones, 81% of them seen only once. CDR1 MNHEY and CDR2 SVGAGI come from the germline V gene. Unmatched junction bases numbered 3, after V lost 8 bases and J lost 4 bases. The CDR3 contains 12 residues. Source material: PBMCs. The receptor was isolated from a woman younger than 45 in good health and CMV-seronegative. V is TRBV6-5 and J is TRBJ2-3, with 7 bases matching TRBD1. CDR3 in amino acids: CASRQGADTQYF. The DNA for the CDR3 is TGTGCCAGCCGACAGGGTGCAGATACGCAGTATTTT.